These 11 T cell receptor beta chains were sequenced from one sample in a study of T-cell memory formation after mild COVID-19. From the 5' RACE reads, TCRdb called clonotypes with MiXCR, one entry per CDR3 protein. The sample shows around 50,000 distinct CDR3 sequences, 27% of them seen only once. Sequenced sample: PBMCs or a T cell subset sorted from them (not recorded which). The receptors were gathered from a man aged 18 to 29 who had mild COVID-19 (a few samples of this study predate the infection). Cell type and time point are not known.

The chain carries TRBV6-5 and TRBJ2-5; 11 bases map to TRBD2. The CDR3 is 15 amino acids. Trimming took 4 bases from V and 5 from J; bases not matched to a gene: 6. The germline V gene encodes CDR1 MNHEY and CDR2 SVGAGI. For the CDR3, the DNA is TGTGCCAGCAGTTTGGTAGCGGGGGGGCAGGAGACCCAGTACTTC. It is translated as CASSLVAGGQETQYF.

This chain uses TRBV29-1 with TRBJ2-3; D is unclear. The CDR3 runs to 16 residues. V dropped 0 bases and J dropped 5 bases, with 18 bases sitting between them. Germline lookup yields CDR1 SQVTM and CDR2 ANQGSEA. The CDR3: CSVEDPRGPGRDTQYF. The CDR3 DNA is TGCAGCGTTGAAGACCCCCGTGGACCGGGCAGAGATACGCAGTATTTT.

The CDR3 sequence is CASSETASGAETQYF. The DNA for the CDR3 is TGCGCCAGCAGTGAGACAGCTAGCGGGGCCGAGACCCAGTACTTC. The chain carries TRBV10-1 and TRBJ2-5, with 9 bases lining up with TRBD2. The trim removed 2 bases at V and 5 bases at J, leaving 6 bases unmatched. This CDR3 spans 15 amino acids. Germline CDR1 and CDR2: WNHNN and SYGVQD (reference sequence).

The genes are TRBV15 and TRBJ2-7; no firm D call. Trimming removed 1 base at V and 6 bases at J, with 4 bases between. Per the germline V gene, CDR1 is LNHNV and CDR2 is YYDKDF (reference sequence). The CDR3 covers 11 residues. The CDR3 DNA sequence: TGTGCCACCAGCAGAGGAGCCGAGCAGTACGTC. It is translated as CATSRGAEQYV.

The gene calls are TRBV10-2 and TRBJ2-7, with D unresolved. The V gene's germline CDR1 is WSHSY and CDR2 SAAADI. Trimming removed 9 bases from V and 2 bases from J, with 8 bases in between. The CDR3 is 11 amino acids. CDR3 region: CASETAYEQYF. CDR3 DNA: TGCGCCAGTGAAACGGCCTACGAGCAGTACTTC.

V and J are TRBV12-3 or TRBV12-4 and TRBJ2-5, with TRBD1 matching 9 bases. The CDR3 length is 15 residues. V was clipped by 5 bases and J by 3 bases; unmatched bases: 7. The CDR3 region is CASSRTGQGEETQYF. The CDR3 DNA is TGTGCCAGCAGTCGGACGGGACAGGGAGAAGAGACCCAGTACTTC.

The V call is TRBV5-1, the J call TRBJ1-2, with D possibly matching TRBD1 (6 bases). V was pared by 4 bases and J by 2 bases, with 15 bases between. The CDR3 consists of 15 residues. The germline CDR1 and CDR2 sequences are SGHRS and YFSETQ. The CDR3 DNA is TGCGCCAGCAGCCCGGACAGTTATTCAAACTATGGCTACACCTTC. Its translation is CASSPDSYSNYGYTF.

The J gene is TRBJ2-7, the V gene TRBV6-2 or TRBV6-3; 7 bases map to TRBD1. Germline assignment: CDR1 MNHEY and CDR2 SVGEGT. J gave up 3 bases and V 2 bases, and 1 base lay outside the gene matches. This CDR3 region has 13 residues. CDR3 amino acids: CASSYGDSYEQYF. The CDR3 nucleotides are TGTGCCAGCAGTTACGGGGACAGCTACGAGCAGTACTTC.

V gene TRBV27 combines with J gene TRBJ2-3; 12 bases agree with TRBD2. V lost 2 bases and J lost 3; bases outside the gene matches: 3. CDR1 is MNHEY and CDR2 is SMNVEV in the germline V gene (reference sequence). The CDR3 is 16 residues long. The CDR3 loop reads CASSLILAGGTDTQYF. For the CDR3, the DNA is TGTGCCAGCAGTTTAATCCTAGCGGGGGGGACAGATACGCAGTATTTT.

The chain combines TRBV7-9 with TRBJ1-5, with D hard to call. The V end was cut by 3 bases, the J end by 0 bases, with 9 bases between. The CDR3 spans 15 residues. From germline, CDR1 is SEHNR and CDR2 FQNEAQ (reference sequence). The chain's CDR3 is CASSFGEYSNQPQHF. CDR3 nucleotide sequence: TGTGCCAGCAGCTTTGGGGAATATAGCAATCAGCCCCAGCATTTT.

CDR3 DNA sequence: TGTGCCAGCAGCGCTACCTTAGGACAGACCTTTTTCTATGGCTACACCTTC. Translation gives CASSATLGQTFFYGYTF. V is TRBV9 and J is TRBJ1-2, with D perhaps TRBD1 (6 bases). This CDR3 has 17 amino acids. Germline values: CDR1 SGDLS, CDR2 YYNGEE. Trimming cost V 3 bases and J 4 bases, with 22 bases left between them.